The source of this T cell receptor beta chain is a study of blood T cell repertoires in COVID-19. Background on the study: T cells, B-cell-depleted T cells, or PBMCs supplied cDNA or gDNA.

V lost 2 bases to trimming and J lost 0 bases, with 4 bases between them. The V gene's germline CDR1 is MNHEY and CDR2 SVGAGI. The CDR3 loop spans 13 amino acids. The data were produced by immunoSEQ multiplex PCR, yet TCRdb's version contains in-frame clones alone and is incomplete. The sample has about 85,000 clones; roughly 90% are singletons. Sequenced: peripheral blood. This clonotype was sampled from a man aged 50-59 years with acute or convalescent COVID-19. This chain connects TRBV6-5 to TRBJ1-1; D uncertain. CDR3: CASSYAVNTEAFF. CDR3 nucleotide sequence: TGTGCCAGCAGTTACGCGGTGAACACTGAAGCTTTCTTT.